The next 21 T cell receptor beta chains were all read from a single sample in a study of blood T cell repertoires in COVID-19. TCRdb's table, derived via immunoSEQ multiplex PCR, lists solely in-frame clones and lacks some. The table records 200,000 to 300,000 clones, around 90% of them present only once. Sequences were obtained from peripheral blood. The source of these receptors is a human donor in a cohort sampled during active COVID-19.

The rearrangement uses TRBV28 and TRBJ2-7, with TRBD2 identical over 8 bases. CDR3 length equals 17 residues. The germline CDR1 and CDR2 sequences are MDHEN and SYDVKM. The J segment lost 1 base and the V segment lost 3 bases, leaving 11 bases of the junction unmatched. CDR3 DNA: TGTGCCAGCAGTTTGTGGCCCACGGGGGGGCCGTCCTACGAGCAGTACTTC. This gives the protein CASSLWPTGGPSYEQYF.

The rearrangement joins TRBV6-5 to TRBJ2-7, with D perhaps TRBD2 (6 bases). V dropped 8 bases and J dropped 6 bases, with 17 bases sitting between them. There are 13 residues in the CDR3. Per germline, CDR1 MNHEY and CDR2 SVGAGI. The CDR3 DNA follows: TGTGCCAGCCAATTGCCGGGAGTTATCGAGCAGTACTTC. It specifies CASQLPGVIEQYF.

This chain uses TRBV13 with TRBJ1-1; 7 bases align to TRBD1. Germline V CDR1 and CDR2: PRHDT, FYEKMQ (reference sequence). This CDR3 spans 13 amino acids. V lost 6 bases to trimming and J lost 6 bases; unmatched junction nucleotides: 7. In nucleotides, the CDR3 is TGTGCCAGCAGTCCGACAGGGCCCCCTGAAGCTTTCTTT. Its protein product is CASSPTGPPEAFF. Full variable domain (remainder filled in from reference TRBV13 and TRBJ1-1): AAGVIQSPRHLIKEKRETATLKCYPIPRHDTVYWYQQGPGQDPQFLISFYEKMQSDKGSIPDRFSAQQFSDYHSELNMSSLELGDSALYFCASSPTGPPEAFFGQGTRLTVV.

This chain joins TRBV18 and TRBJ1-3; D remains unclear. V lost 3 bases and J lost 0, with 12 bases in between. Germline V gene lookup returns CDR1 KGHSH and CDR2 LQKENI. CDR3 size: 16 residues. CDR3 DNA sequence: TGTGCCAGCTCACCGGAGGTCTATAGCTCTGGAAACACCATATATTTT. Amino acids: CASSPEVYSSGNTIYF. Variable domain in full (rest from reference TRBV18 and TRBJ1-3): NAGVMQNPRHLVRRRGQEARLRCSPMKGHSHVYWYRQLPEEGLKFMVYLQKENIIDESGMPKERFSAEFPKEGPSILRIQQVVRGDSAAYFCASSPEVYSSGNTIYFGEGSWLTVV.

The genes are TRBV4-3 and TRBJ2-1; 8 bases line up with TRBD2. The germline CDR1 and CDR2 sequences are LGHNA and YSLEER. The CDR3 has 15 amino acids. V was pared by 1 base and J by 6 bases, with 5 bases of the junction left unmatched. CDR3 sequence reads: CASSQVGLVGNEQFF. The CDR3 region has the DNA TGCGCCAGCAGCCAAGTGGGACTAGTTGGCAATGAGCAGTTCTTC.

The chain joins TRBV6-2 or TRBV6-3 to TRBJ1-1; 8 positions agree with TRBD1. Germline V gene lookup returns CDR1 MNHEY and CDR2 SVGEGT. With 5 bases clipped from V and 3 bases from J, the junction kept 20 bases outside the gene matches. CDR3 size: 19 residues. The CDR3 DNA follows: TGTGCCAGCAGTACGGGGGTTACAGGGGGTCCTTACCGGTACACTGAAGCTTTCTTT. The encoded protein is CASSTGVTGGPYRYTEAFF.

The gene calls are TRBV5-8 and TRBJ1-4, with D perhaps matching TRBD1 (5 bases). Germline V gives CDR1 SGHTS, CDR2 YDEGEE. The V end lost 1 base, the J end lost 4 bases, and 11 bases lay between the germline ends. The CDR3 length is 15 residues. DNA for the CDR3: TGTGCCAGCAGCTTGAGGCGACAGCTTAATGAAAAACTGTTTTTT. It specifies CASSLRRQLNEKLFF.

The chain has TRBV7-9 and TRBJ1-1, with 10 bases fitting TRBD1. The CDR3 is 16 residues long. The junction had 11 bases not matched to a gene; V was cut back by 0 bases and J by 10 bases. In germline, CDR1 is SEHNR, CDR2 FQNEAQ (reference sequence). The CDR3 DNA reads TGTGCCAGCAGCTTAGCGGACAGGGGGGACATGGGTCGAGCTTTCTTT. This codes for CASSLADRGDMGRAFF.

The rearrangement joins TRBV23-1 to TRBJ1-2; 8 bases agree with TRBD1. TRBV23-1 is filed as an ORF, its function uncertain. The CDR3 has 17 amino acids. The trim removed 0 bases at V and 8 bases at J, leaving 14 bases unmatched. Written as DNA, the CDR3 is TGCGCCAGCAGTCAATCGGGGCCTTATGACAGGGGTGTAGGCTACACCTTC. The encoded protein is CASSQSGPYDRGVGYTF.

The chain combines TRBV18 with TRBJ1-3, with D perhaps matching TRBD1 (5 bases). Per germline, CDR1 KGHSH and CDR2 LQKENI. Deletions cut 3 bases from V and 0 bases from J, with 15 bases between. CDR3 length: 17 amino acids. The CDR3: CASSPWAGVDSGNTIYF. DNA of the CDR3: TGTGCCAGCTCACCTTGGGCGGGGGTCGACTCTGGAAACACCATATATTTT.

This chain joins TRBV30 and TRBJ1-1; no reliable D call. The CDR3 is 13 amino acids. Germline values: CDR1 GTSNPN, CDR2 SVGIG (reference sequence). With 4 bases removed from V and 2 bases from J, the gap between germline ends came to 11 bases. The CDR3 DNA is TGTGCCTGGAATCAGGATCTCAACACTGAAGCTTTCTTT. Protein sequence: CAWNQDLNTEAFF.

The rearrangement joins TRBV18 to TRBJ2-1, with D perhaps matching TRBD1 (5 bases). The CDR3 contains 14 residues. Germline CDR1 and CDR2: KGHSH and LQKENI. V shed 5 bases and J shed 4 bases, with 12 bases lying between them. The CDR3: CASSSSQEYNEQFF. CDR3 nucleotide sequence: TGTGCCAGCTCATCCTCACAGGAGTACAATGAGCAGTTCTTC.

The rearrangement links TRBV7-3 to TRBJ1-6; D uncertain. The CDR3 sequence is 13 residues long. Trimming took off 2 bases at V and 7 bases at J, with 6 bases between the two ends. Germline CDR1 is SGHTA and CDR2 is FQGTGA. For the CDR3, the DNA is TGTGCCAGCAGCTTAGTACAGAATTCACCCCTCCACTTT. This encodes CASSLVQNSPLHF.

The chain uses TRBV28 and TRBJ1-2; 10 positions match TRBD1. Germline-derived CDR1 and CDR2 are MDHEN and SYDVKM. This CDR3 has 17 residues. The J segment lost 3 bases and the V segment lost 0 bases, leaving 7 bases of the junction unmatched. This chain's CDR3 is CASSLWGQGKTYYGYTF. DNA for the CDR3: TGTGCCAGCAGTTTATGGGGACAGGGGAAAACTTACTATGGCTACACCTTC.

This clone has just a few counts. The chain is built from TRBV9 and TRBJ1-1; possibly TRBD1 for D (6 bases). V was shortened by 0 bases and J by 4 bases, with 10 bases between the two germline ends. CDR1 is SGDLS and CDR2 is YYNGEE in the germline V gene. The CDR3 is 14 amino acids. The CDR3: CASSVVQGRTEAFF. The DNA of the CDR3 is TGTGCCAGCAGCGTAGTGCAGGGGCGCACTGAAGCTTTCTTT. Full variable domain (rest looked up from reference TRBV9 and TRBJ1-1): DSGVTQTPKHLITATGQRVTLRCSPRSGDLSVYWYQQSLDQGLQFLIQYYNGEERAKGNILERFSAQQFPDLHSELNLSSLELGDSALYFCASSVVQGRTEAFFGQGTRLTVV.

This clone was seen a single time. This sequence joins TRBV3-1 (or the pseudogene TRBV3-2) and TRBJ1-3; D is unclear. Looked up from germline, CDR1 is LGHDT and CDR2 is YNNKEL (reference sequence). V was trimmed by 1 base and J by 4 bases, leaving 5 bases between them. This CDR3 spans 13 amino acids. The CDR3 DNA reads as TGTGCCAGCAGCCAAGTCAGAGGAAACACCATATATTTT. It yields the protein CASSQVRGNTIYF.

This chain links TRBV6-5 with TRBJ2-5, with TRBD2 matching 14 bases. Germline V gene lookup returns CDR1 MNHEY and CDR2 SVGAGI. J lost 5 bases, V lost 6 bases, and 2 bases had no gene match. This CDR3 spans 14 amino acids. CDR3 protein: CASSRTSGRETQYF. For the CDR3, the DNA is TGTGCCAGCAGCCGGACTAGCGGGAGGGAGACCCAGTACTTC.

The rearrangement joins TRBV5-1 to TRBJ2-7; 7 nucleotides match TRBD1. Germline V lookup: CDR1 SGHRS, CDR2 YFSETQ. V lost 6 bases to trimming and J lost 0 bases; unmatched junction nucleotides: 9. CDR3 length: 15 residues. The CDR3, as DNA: TGCGCCAGCACAGAGGGACAGCTTAGCTCCTACGAGCAGTACTTC. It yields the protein CASTEGQLSSYEQYF. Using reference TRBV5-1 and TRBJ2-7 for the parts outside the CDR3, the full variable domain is KAGVTQTPRYLIKTRGQQVTLSCSPISGHRSVSWYQQTPGQGLQFLFEYFSETQRNKGNFPGRFSGRQFSNSRSEMNVSTLELGDSALYLCASTEGQLSSYEQYFGPGTRLTVT.

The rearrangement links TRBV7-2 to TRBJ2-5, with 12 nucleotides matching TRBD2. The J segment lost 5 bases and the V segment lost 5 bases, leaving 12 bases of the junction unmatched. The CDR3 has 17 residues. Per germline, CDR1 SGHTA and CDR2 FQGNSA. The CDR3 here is CASSPPASGRAGETQYF. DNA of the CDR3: TGTGCCAGCAGCCCCCCGGCTAGCGGGAGGGCAGGGGAGACCCAGTACTTC.

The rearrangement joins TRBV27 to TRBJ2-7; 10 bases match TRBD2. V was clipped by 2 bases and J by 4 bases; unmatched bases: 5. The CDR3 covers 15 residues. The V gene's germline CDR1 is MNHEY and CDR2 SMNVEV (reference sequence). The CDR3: CASSLGLAGDYEQYF. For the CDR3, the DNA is TGTGCCAGCAGTTTAGGGCTAGCGGGAGATTACGAGCAGTACTTC.

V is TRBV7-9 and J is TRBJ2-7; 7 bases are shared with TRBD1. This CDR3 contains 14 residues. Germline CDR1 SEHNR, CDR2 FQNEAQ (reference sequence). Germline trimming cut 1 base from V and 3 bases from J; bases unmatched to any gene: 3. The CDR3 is CASSLGTGYYEQYF. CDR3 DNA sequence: TGTGCCAGCAGCTTAGGGACAGGATACTACGAGCAGTACTTC.